This TCR beta chain is drawn from a study of blood T cells in healthy people across ages. Whole-study results and caveats: PBMCs were not sorted, which prevented a conclusive comparison of naive versus antigen-experienced cells. Aged donors had fewer naive CD4+ cells and lower diversity than long-lived donors.

The sample holds a few counts of this clonotype. Its antigen is not known. PCR was performed a second time for roughly 7 to 11 cycles using a sample-barcoded 5' primer and a J-beta primer mix. TCRdb re-analysed the 5' RACE reads in MiXCR, keeping a single row per CDR3 protein. The sample has 450,000 to 700,000 distinct CDR3 sequences, 25% to 30% seen once. Germline V gene sequence: CDR1 SQVTM, CDR2 ANQGSEA. The length of the CDR3 is 14 residues. Trimming pared 6 bases from V and 2 bases from J, leaving 16 bases between. The J gene is TRBJ1-2, the V gene TRBV29-1, with D possibly being TRBD1 (6 bases). Source material: blood. This TCR derives from a woman between 70 and 85 years old in good health. As DNA, the CDR3 is TGCAGCGTCGTAAGGGACACTAGCAACTATGGCTACACCTTC. This codes for CSVVRDTSNYGYTF.